Given below is one T cell receptor beta chain in context. Its antigen is not identified. This entry is derived from a study of cytomegalovirus exposure and HLA in healthy donors. Whole-study findings and limits: TCR beta chain V- and J-gene trimming was linked, in a later analysis, to a missense variant in DCLRE1C. In vitro testing confirmed a few CMV-associated chains as specific for CMV antigens.

With 60 Vbeta and 13 Jbeta primers, the PCR was carried out. Data came from immunoSEQ multiplex PCR; TCRdb stores just in-frame clones and leaves some out. The sample lists 75,000 to 80,000 clones; around 76% were seen once. The CDR3 totals 15 residues. Trimming at V came to 3 bases and at J to 6 bases, leaving 8 bases not matched to a gene. Germline values: CDR1 LGHNA, CDR2 YNFKEQ. The sample comprised PBMCs. V gene TRBV4-2 combines with J gene TRBJ1-5; 7 positions match TRBD1. The TCR originated in a male donor in good health and CMV-seropositive. CDR3 sequence (DNA): TGTGCCAGCAGCCAGGGGGTGGAGGGGGCTCAGCCCCAGCATTTT. Encoded protein: CASSQGVEGAQPQHF.